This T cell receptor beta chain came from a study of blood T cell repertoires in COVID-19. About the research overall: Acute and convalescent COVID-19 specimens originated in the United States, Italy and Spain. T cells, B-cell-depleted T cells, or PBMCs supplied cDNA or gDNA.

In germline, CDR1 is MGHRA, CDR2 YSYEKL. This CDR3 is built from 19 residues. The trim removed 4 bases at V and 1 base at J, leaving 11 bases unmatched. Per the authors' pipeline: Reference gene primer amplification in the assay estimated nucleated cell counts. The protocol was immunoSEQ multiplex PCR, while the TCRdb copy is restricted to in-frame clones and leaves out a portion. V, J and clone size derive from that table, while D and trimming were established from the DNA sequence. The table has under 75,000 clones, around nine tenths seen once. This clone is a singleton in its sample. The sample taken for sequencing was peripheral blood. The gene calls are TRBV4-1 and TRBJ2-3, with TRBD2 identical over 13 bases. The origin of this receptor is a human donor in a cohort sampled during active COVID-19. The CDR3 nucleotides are TGCGCCAGCAGCCCCACTACCGGGACTAGCGGGGTAGGCACAGATACGCAGTATTTT. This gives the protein CASSPTTGTSGVGTDTQYF.